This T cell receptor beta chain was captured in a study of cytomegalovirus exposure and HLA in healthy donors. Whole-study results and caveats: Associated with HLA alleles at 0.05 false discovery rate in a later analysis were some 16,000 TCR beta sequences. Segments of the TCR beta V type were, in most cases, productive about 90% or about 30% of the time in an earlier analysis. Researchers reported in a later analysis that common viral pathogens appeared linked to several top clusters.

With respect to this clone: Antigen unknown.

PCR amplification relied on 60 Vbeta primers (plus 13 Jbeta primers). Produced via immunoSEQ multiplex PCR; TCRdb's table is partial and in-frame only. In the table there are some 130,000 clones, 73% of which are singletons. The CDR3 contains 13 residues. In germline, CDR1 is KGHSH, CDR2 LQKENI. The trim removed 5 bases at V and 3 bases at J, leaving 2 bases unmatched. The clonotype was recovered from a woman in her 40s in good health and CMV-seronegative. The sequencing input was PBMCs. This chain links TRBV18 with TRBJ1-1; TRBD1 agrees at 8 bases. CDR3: CASSADRDTEAFF. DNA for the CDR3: TGTGCCAGCTCAGCGGACAGGGACACTGAAGCTTTCTTT.